This TCR beta chain was documented in a study of blood T cell repertoires in COVID-19 (dated by TCRdb to 2020 to 2022). Study-wide context: Samples covering the acute and convalescent phases of COVID-19 were provided by collaborators in the United States, Italy and Spain. The prospective study material was composed of cDNA or gDNA derived from T cells, B-cell-depleted T cells, or PBMCs. Deeply sampled blood TCRbeta repertoires from subjects exposed to, actively infected with, or recovered from COVID-19 were included in the dataset. A freely available public database, intended as a resource for researchers studying the immune response to SARS-CoV-2, is where the repertoires were released. Samples were obtained from the ongoing ImmuneRACE study (first 160 participants) and from 950 to 1,500 subjects provided by 6 global collaborators. Sample metadata almost always included a de-identified subject ID, COVID-19 status, age in years and sex. Where available, HLA class I and class II types were taken from metadata supplied by the sample provider and were not determined by assay-based typing.

Including the terminal cysteine and phenylalanine, the CDR3 comprises 15 residues. Here the CDR3 DNA is all that survives: 45 bases in frame from base 1. Relative to germline, V is missing 4 bases and J is missing 4 bases, with 7 bases of the junction outside any gene match. Taken from the germline V gene, the CDR1 and CDR2 loops are SGHRS and YFSETQ. Broad study findings and their caveats: How much clinical and demographic metadata was included differed by source and by participant, and the metadata was provided uncurated.

The collaborating institutions used their own protocols to collect whole blood in K2EDTA tubes. For TCRbeta analysis, collaborators shipped samples as frozen whole blood, isolated PBMCs, or DNA extracted from either of those sample types. TCRbeta CDR3 regions were amplified from genomic DNA by means of the immunoSEQ Assay, a bias-controlled multiplex PCR. On the study's bioinformatics: Nucleated cell counts per sample were estimated from amplification of reference gene primers within the assay. Sequence reads were collapsed and filtered to measure the absolute abundance of every unique TCRbeta CDR3 rearrangement. Productive Simpson clonality was computed per sample as the square root of Simpson's diversity index over productive rearrangements. The immuneACCESS repertoire file appears here via TCRdb, limited to in-frame rearrangements. These files lack a portion of the clones; in checked studies, under half of the deficit traces to unresolved V genes, and the cause of the others is not known. V, J and clone size are taken as reported in that table, and D and trimming were inferred from the DNA itself. The sample profile shows around 150,000 clones; roughly 85% of them were found once. Under 4% of the sample lies in the top ten.

For this clone: Which antigen it targets is not known. One base away there is no much larger clone; base qualities are not given.

The sequenced material came from peripheral blood. The sequence joins TRBV5-1 to TRBJ1-5, with 8 middle bases fitting TRBD1. The sequence was collected from a human donor with acute or convalescent COVID-19. The donor label of this sample is uncertain. This receptor carries the CDR3 CASSQETGANQPQHF. The nucleotide sequence reads as follows: TGCGCCAGCAGCCAGGAGACAGGGGCAAATCAGCCCCAGCATTTT.